This T cell receptor (beta chain) stems from a study of Graves' ophthalmopathy and Graves' hyperthyroidism. Study summary: Investigators collected peripheral blood at initial diagnosis, before any treatment was given. Overall study results and limits: Ophthalmopathy progression cases were predicted by the model with approximately 66% sensitivity and 72.22% specificity.

Hyperthyroidism patients had new diagnoses, durations under 2 months, and ages of 18 to 65. What supplied the PBMCs was 10 ml of fresh peripheral blood. RNA transcripts were the template, and TCR beta CDR3 regions were amplified from them. After a first-round RT-PCR with HTBI primers, a second-round multiplex PCR was run. TCRdb ran MiXCR on the multiplex PCR reads and lists one entry per CDR3 protein. The profile shows about 620,000 distinct CDR3 sequences, about 20% of them singletons. This clonotype was counted between two and nine times. Its specificity is not known. CDR3 length: 16 amino acids. V trimming: 2 bases; J trimming: 6 bases; junction bases outside the gene matches: 9. In germline, CDR1 is MNHEY, CDR2 SVGEGT.

The genes are TRBV6-2 or TRBV6-3 and TRBJ2-7; TRBD2 matches 11 bases. The TCR comes from a woman aged 18-35 years with stable Graves' hyperthyroidism. Some clones in this sample may be carry-over from other donors' samples. The sequencing input was peripheral blood. The CDR3 region is CASSYVSGRASREQYF. CDR3 nucleotide sequence: TGTGCCAGCAGTTACGTTAGCGGGAGGGCCTCCCGCGAGCAGTACTTC.